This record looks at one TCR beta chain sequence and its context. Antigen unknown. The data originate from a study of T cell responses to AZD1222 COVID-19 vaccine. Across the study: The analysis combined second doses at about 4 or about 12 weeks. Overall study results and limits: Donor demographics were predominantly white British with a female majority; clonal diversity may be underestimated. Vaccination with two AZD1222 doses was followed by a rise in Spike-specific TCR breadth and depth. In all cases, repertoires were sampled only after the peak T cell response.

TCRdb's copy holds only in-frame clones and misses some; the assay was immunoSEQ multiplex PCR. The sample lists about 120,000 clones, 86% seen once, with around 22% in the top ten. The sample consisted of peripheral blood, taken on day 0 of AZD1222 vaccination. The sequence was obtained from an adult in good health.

The CDR3 spells CASSRRTGYEQYF. The CDR3 nucleotides read TGTGCCAGCAGTCGTAGGACAGGGTACGAGCAGTACTTC. The chain has TRBV6-5 and TRBJ2-7, with TRBD1 identical over 8 bases. From germline, CDR1 is MNHEY and CDR2 SVGAGI. V trimming: 5 bases; J trimming: 4 bases; junction bases outside the gene matches: 4. The CDR3 is made up of 13 amino acids.